Listed below are T cell receptor beta chains from one sample, sequenced in a study of blood T cell repertoires in COVID-19. Assay used: immunoSEQ multiplex PCR; TCRdb lists only in-frame clones, some missing. The sample holds approximately 94,000 clones, roughly 84% seen once. The sequencing sample was made of peripheral blood. The source is a young man in a cohort sampled during active COVID-19. Each CDR3 is given with its conserved first and last residue. D genes are given only for firm matches.

TRBD1 TRBJ1-5 TRBV6-6 CASRPGQGAIQAQHF
NA TRBJ1-3 TRBV19 CASTQAEENTIYF
NA TRBJ1-3 TRBV4-1 CASSQGPGHGGNTIYF
NA TRBJ1-2 TRBV15 CATSTPSRGWSYGYTF
NA TRBJ1-4 TRBV6-2/TRBV6-3 CASSTLQGWNEKLFF
TRBD2 TRBJ2-1 TRBV7-9 CASSHTSGGSFNEQFF
NA TRBJ2-5 TRBV7-2 CASSLAVVSAQETQYF
NA TRBJ2-7 TRBV11-2 CASSLQRPTSHEQYF
TRBD2 TRBJ2-2 TRBV10-3 CAISVRLAGNTGELFF
TRBD2 TRBJ2-3 TRBV10-3 CAISDPIEAGGPDTQYF
TRBD1 TRBJ1-5 TRBV3-1/TRBV3-2 CASSQDPGTGPYSNQPQHF
NA TRBJ2-2 TRBV12-3/TRBV12-4 CASRGVGTGELFF
NA TRBJ2-7 TRBV28 CASTRWSGGIMDEQYF
NA TRBJ1-6 TRBV7-9 CASSLAVSLGNSPLHF
NA TRBJ1-6 TRBV6-1 CASSEEEGANSPLHF
NA TRBJ1-2 TRBV25-1 CASSESESIYGYTF
NA TRBJ1-1 TRBV20-1 CSAQGTDEAFF
NA TRBJ2-7 TRBV30 CAWSVMSGNEQYF
NA TRBJ1-2 TRBV5-1 CASSSRGGGYTF
NA TRBJ2-5 TRBV20-1 CSASSSTQYF
NA TRBJ2-7 TRBV7-2 CASSLANGGSYEQYF
TRBD1 TRBJ1-5 TRBV3-1/TRBV3-2 CASSRTGGSQPQHF
NA TRBJ2-7 TRBV12-3/TRBV12-4 CASSHDIYEQYF
TRBD2 TRBJ2-1 TRBV29-1 CSVVLAGDNEQFF
NA TRBJ2-7 TRBV30 CAWSVRGYEQYF
NA TRBJ1-1 TRBV5-1 CASSLSAVNTEAFF
NA TRBJ1-4 TRBV2 CASSNREKLFF
TRBD1 TRBJ1-1 TRBV28 CASRGGWGTEAFF
NA TRBJ1-2 TRBV5-1 CASSLTGEAYGYTF
NA TRBJ1-6 TRBV12-5 CASGLNRAWSPLHF
NA TRBJ2-2 TRBV11-2 CASTSQGLDTGELFF
TRBD2 TRBJ2-7 TRBV5-1 CASSFGTSGVSSYEQYF
TRBD1 TRBJ2-2 TRBV19 CASRDRLRTGELFF
TRBD1 TRBJ1-5 TRBV24-1 CATSDLRPDRGYQPQHF
TRBD2 TRBJ2-1 TRBV30 CAWSTSGGNEQFF
TRBD1 TRBJ1-6 TRBV6-5 CASTRDRESSPLHF
TRBD1 TRBJ1-6 TRBV27 CASSFPPGQGTNSPLHF